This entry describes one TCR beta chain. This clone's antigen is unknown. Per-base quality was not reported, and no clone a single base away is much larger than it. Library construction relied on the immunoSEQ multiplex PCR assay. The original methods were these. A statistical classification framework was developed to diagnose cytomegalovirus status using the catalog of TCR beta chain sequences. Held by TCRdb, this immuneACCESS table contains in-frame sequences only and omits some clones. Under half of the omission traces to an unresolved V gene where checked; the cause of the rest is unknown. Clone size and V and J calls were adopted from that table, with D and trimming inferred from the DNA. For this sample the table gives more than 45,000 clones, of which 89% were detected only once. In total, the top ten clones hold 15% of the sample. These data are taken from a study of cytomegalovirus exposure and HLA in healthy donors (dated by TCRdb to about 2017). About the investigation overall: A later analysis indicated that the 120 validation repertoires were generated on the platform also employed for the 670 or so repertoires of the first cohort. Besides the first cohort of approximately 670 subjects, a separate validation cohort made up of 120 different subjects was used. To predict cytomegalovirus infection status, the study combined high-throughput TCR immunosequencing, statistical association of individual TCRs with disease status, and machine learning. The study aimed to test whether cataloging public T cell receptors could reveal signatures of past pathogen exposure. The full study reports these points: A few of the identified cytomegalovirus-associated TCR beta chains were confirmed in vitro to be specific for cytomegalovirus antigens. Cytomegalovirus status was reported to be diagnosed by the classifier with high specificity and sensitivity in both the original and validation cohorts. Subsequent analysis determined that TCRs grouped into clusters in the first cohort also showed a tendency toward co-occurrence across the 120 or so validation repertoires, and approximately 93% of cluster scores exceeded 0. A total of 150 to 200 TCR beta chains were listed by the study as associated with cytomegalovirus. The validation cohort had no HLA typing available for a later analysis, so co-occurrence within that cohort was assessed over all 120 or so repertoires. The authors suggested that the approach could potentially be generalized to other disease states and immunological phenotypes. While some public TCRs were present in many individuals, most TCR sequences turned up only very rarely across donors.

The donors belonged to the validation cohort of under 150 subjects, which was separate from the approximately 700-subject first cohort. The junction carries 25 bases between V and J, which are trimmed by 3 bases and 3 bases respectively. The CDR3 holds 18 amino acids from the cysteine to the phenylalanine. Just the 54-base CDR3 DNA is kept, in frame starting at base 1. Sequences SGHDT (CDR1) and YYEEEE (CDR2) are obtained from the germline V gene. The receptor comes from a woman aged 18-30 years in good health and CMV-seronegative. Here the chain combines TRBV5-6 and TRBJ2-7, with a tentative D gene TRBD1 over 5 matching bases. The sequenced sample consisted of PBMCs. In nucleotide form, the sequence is TGTGCCAGCAGCTCATGGACACCCGAGCCACCACCTGACTACGAGCAGTACTTC. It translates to CASSSWTPEPPPDYEQYF.